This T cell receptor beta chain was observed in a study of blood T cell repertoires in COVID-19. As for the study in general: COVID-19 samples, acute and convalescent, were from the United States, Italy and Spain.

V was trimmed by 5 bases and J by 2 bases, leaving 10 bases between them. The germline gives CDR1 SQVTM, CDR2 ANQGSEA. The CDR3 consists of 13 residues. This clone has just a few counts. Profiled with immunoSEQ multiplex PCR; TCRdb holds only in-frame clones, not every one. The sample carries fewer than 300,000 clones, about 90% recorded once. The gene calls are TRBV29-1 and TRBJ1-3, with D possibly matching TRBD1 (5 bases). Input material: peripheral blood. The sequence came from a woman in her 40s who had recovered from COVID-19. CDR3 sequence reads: CSVPKGPGNTIYF. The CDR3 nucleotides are TGCAGCGTTCCCAAGGGGCCTGGAAACACCATATATTTT.